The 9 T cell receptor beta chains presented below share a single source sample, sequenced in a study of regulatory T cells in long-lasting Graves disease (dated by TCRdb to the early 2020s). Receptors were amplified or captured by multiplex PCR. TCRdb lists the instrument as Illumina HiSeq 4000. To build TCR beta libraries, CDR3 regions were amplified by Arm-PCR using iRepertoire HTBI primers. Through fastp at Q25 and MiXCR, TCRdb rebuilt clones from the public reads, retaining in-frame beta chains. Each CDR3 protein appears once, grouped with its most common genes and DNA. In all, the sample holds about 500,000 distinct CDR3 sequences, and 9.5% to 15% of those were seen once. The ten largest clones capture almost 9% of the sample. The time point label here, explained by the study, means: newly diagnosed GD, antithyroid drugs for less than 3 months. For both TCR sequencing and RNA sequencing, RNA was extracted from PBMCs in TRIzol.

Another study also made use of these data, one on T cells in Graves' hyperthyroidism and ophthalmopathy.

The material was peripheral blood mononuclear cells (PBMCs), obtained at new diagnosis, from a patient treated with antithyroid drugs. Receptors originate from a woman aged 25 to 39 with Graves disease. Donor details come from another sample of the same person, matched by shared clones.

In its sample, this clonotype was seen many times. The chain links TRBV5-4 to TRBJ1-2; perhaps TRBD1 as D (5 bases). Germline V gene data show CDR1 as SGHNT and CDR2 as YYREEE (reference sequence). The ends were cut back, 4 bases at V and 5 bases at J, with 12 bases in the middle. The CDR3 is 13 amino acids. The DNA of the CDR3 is TGTGCCAGCAGCCTGATGCGGGGGTATGGCTACACCTTC. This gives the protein CASSLMRGYGYTF.

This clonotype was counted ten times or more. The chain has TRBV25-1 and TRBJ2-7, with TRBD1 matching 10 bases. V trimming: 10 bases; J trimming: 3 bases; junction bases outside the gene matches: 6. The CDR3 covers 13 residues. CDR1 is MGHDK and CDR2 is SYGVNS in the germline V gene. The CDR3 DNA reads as TGTGCCATCGCCGGGACAGGGGACTACGAGCAGTACTTC. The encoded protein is CAIAGTGDYEQYF.

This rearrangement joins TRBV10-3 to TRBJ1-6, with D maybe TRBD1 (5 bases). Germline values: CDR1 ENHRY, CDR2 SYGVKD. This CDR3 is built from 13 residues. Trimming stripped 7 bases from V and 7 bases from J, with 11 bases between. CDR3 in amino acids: CAITDTTNSPLHF. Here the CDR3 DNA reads TGTGCCATCACGGACACCACGAATTCACCCCTCCACTTT.

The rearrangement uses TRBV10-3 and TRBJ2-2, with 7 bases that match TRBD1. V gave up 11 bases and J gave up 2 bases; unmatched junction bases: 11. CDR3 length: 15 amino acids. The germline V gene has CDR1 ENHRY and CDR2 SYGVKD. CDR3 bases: TGTGCCCTATCCCCTGGACAGGTTAACACCGGGGAGCTGTTTTTT. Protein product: CALSPGQVNTGELFF.

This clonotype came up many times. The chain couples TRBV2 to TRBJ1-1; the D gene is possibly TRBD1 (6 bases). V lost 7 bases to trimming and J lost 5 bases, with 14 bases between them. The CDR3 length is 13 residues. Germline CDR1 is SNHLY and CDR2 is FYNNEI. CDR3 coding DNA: TGTGCCAGCAATGTAGGGGGTCGGACTGAAGCTTTCTTT. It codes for CASNVGGRTEAFF. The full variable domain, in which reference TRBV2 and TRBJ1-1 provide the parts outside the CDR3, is EPEVTQTPSHQVTQMGQEVILRCVPISNHLYFYWYRQILGQKVEFLVSFYNNEISEKSEIFDDQFSVERPDGSNFTLKIRSTKLEDSAMYFCASNVGGRTEAFFGQGTRLTVV.

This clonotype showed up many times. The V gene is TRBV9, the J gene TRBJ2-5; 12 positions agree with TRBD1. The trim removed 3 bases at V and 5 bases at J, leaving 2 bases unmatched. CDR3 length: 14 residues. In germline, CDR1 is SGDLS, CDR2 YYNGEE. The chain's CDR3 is CASSAGQGAETQYF. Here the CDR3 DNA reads TGTGCCAGCAGCGCGGGACAGGGGGCCGAGACCCAGTACTTC.

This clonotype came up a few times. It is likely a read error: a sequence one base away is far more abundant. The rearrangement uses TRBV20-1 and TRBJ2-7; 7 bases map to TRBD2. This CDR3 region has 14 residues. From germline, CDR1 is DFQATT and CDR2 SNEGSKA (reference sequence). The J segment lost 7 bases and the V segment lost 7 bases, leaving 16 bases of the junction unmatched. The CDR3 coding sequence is TGCAGTGGCCTCCGGGACTACCCCTTCAATGAGCAGTACTTC. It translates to CSGLRDYPFNEQYF.

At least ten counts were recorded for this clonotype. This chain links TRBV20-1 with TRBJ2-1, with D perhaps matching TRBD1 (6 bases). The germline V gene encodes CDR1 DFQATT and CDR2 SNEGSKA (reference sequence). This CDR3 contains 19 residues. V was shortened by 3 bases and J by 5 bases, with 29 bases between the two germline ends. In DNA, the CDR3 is TGCAGTGCTAGGGGAACCAAAGGACAGCCCCTCACATTAAACAATGAGCAGTTCTTC. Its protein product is CSARGTKGQPLTLNNEQFF.

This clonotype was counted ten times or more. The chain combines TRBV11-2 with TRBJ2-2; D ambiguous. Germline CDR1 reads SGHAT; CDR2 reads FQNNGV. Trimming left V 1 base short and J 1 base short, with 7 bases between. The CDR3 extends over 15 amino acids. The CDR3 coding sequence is TGTGCCAGCAGCTTAGCTACACTGAACACCGGGGAGCTGTTTTTT. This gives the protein CASSLATLNTGELFF.